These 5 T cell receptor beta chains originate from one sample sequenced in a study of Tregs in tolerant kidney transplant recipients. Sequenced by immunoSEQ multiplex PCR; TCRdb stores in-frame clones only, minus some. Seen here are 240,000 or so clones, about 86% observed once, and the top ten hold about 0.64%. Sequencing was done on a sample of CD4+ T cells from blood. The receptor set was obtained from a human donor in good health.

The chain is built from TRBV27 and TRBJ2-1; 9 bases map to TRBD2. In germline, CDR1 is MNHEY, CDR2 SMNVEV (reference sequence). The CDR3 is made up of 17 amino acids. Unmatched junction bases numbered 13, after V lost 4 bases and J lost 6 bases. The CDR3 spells CASSSTTIAGVVNEQFF. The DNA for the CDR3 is TGTGCCAGCAGTTCCACAACGATAGCGGGAGTAGTCAATGAGCAGTTCTTC.

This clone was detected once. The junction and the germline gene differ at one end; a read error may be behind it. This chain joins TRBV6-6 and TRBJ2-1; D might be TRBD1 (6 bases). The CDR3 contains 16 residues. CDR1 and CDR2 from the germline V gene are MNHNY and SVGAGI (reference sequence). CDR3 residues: CASIKTGTTSHNEQFF. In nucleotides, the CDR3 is TGTGCCAGCATCAAAACCGGGACAACCTCCCACAATGAGCAGTTCTTC.

This CDR3 is CASSLSPAGNQPQHF. For the CDR3, the DNA is TGTGCCAGCAGCCTTTCCCCTGCGGGCAATCAGCCCCAGCATTTT. The V gene is TRBV2, the J gene TRBJ1-5; unclear D gene. There are 15 residues in the CDR3. Looked up from germline, CDR1 is SNHLY and CDR2 is FYNNEI. V lost 6 bases to trimming and J lost 2 bases, with 14 bases between them.

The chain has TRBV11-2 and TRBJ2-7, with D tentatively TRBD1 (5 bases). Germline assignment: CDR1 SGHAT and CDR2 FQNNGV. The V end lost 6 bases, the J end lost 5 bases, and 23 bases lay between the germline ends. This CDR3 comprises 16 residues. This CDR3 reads CASSGRWQGKMNEQYF. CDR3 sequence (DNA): TGTGCCAGCAGTGGACGATGGCAGGGTAAAATGAACGAGCAGTACTTC.

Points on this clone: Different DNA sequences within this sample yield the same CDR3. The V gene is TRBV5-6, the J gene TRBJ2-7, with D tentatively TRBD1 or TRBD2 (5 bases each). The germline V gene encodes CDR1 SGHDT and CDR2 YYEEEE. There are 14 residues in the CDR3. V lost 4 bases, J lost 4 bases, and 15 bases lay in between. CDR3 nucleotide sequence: TGTGCCAGCAGCCTCCCGGGGCAGGGTTACGAGCAGTACTTC. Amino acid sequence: CASSLPGQGYEQYF.